This is a list of T cell receptor beta chains from one sample in a study of T-cell reconstitution after alpha-beta-depleted transplantation in children. A single record per CDR3 protein comes from TCRdb applying MiXCR to the PCR reads. Of 800,000 to 1,000,000 distinct CDR3 sequences listed, about 31% were seen once; the top ten hold 25% to 35%. The input for sequencing was PBMCs, mostly from graft donor cells, taken 360 days after TCRalphabeta/CD19-depleted stem cell transplant. The receptors here all came from a boy less than two years old who had a stem cell transplant for SCID, so the T cells may come from the graft donor. Both conserved end residues are part of each CDR3. A D gene is named only where the DNA matches it firmly. Size is stated for part of the rows, as once, few or many counts, or as a class when the clone is expanded.

clone_size	v_call	j_call	d_call	cdr3_length	cdr3_nt	cdr3_aa
.	TRBV11-1	TRBJ2-3	TRBD2	18	TGTGCCAGCAGATACGTCCCCATTAGCGGGTCCAGGGCGGATACGCAGTATTTT	CASRYVPISGSRADTQYF
many	TRBV5-1	TRBJ2-5	TRBD2	15	TGCGCCAGCAGCTGGAGCGGGGGGGTCCAAGAGACCCAGTACTTC	CASSWSGGVQETQYF
few	TRBV5-1	TRBJ2-1	.	18	TGCGCCAGCAGCTTGGCCCCTGCTGGGACACCTCGCTACAATGAGCAGTTCTTC	CASSLAPAGTPRYNEQFF
few	TRBV6-5	TRBJ2-7	.	14	TGTGCCAGCAGTTACTCTTTCGCCTCCTACGAGCAGTACTTC	CASSYSFASYEQYF
few	TRBV20-1	TRBJ2-5	.	14	TGCAGTGCCGGAGGGCAGGGATCTATGGAGACCCAGTACTTC	CSAGGQGSMETQYF
.	TRBV20-1	TRBJ2-7	TRBD2	16	TGCAGTGCTAGAGATTTGGAACTAGCGGTCTCCTACGAGCAGTACTTC	CSARDLELAVSYEQYF
few	TRBV12-3/TRBV12-4	TRBJ1-1	.	15	TGTGCCAGCGGATTACCGGGACTAGTTAACACTGAAGCTTTCTTT	CASGLPGLVNTEAFF
few	TRBV28	TRBJ1-3	.	18	TGTGCCAGCAGTTTATGGGGCTTTACTCCGGGACAACGGAACACCATATATTTT	CASSLWGFTPGQRNTIYF
few	TRBV27	TRBJ2-7	.	14	TGTGCCAGCAGCCCCGACAGGAGACCCTACGAGCAGTACTTC	CASSPDRRPYEQYF
.	TRBV25-1	TRBJ2-7	.	17	TGTGCCAGCAGTGGGGGAAGACAGGATGGGGAATCCTACGAGCAGTACTTC	CASSGGRQDGESYEQYF
.	TRBV12-3/TRBV12-4	TRBJ1-4	.	16	TGTGCCAGCAGTTTCTCGGGCAATTCGATTAGTGAAAAACTGTTTTTT	CASSFSGNSISEKLFF
few	TRBV2	TRBJ2-3	TRBD1	15	TGTGCGAGACTCGACAGGGGTGAGGGCGCAGATACGCAGTATTTT	CARLDRGEGADTQYF
.	TRBV18	TRBJ1-5	.	16	TGTGCCAGCTCACCACTGGGGGTAACTAGCAATCAGCCCCAGCATTTT	CASSPLGVTSNQPQHF
.	TRBV28	TRBJ2-5	.	14	TGTGCCAGCAGCCGACGGGGGACCCAAGAGACCCAGTACTTC	CASSRRGTQETQYF
.	TRBV28	TRBJ2-2	.	16	TGTGCCAGCAGTCCTGACAGGGAGGCGAACACCGGGGAGCTGTTTTTT	CASSPDREANTGELFF
few	TRBV28	TRBJ2-2	TRBD1	19	TGTGCCAGCAGTTTTGTTCTGGGTGGGACAGGGATACACACCGGGGAGCTGTTTTTT	CASSFVLGGTGIHTGELFF
.	TRBV20-1	TRBJ2-7	TRBD2	16	TGCAGTGCTAGGCTCCTAGCGGGGGGATACCCCTACGAGCAGTACTTC	CSARLLAGGYPYEQYF
.	TRBV7-8	TRBJ2-3	.	14	TGTGCCAGCAGCTCCCTGTTGGGGAAAGATACGCAGTATTTT	CASSSLLGKDTQYF
few	TRBV5-1	TRBJ1-3	.	15	TGCGCCAGCAGCTTGGAAAGGGTTGATGGAAACACCATATATTTT	CASSLERVDGNTIYF
.	TRBV6-2/TRBV6-3	TRBJ1-2	.	13	TGTGCCAGCAGTTACCGGGTTGACTATGGCTACACCTTC	CASSYRVDYGYTF
.	TRBV29-1	TRBJ2-3	TRBD1	15	TGCAGCGAGGTACAGGGGGCCCTAGGCACAGATACGCAGTATTTT	CSEVQGALGTDTQYF
few	TRBV7-2	TRBJ1-1	.	14	TGTGCCAGCAGCTTATTGGTTCTGGGGGCCGAAGCTTTCTTT	CASSLLVLGAEAFF
few	TRBV7-6	TRBJ1-1	.	15	TGTGCCAGCAGCGACCAGCCCGGGATAAACACTGAAGCTTTCTTT	CASSDQPGINTEAFF
few	TRBV29-1	TRBJ1-1	TRBD1	16	TGCAGCGTTGAAGTTGTCAGGGGGAAAAGCAGGACTGAAGCTTTCTTT	CSVEVVRGKSRTEAFF
few	TRBV4-1	TRBJ2-7	.	12	TGCGCCAGCAGCCAACCCACTAGCGAGCAGTACTTC	CASSQPTSEQYF
few	TRBV12-3/TRBV12-4	TRBJ1-4	.	16	TGTGCCAGCAGTCCGGGACCTGAAGCGGCTAATGAAAAACTGTTTTTT	CASSPGPEAANEKLFF
.	TRBV24-1	TRBJ2-4	.	13	TGTGCCACCAGTGGCGCCAGCCCAAACATTCAGTACTTC	CATSGASPNIQYF
.	TRBV9	TRBJ1-1	TRBD1	15	TGTGCCAGCAGCTCCTACTTGAGGGGACAGAACGAAGCTTTCTTT	CASSSYLRGQNEAFF
.	TRBV19	TRBJ2-2	TRBD1	15	TGTGCCAGTAGTATGGACAGGGGAGACACCGGGGAGCTGTTTTTT	CASSMDRGDTGELFF
.	TRBV5-1	TRBJ1-1	TRBD1	15	TGCGCCAGCAGCTTCCAGACAGGGAAGGGCCCTGAAGCTTTCTTT	CASSFQTGKGPEAFF
.	TRBV4-3	TRBJ2-1	.	15	TGCGCCAGCAGCCAAGAGGGGGGTCTCTACAATGAGCAGTTCTTC	CASSQEGGLYNEQFF
.	TRBV7-2	TRBJ1-4	TRBD1	16	TGTGCCAGCAGTCTGGACAGGACGTGGGCTAATGAAAAACTGTTTTTT	CASSLDRTWANEKLFF
.	TRBV6-5	TRBJ1-1	.	15	TGTGCCAGCAGTTACTACAGGACGGCCTACACTGAAGCTTTCTTT	CASSYYRTAYTEAFF
.	TRBV4-2	TRBJ1-2	.	13	TGTGCCAGCAGCCGTACAGGAGTTTGGGGCTACACCTTC	CASSRTGVWGYTF
.	TRBV20-1	TRBJ2-7	.	13	TGCAGTCTGGGGACTCTGAGCTCCTACGAGCAGTACTTC	CSLGTLSSYEQYF
few	TRBV18	TRBJ2-7	TRBD2	15	TGTGCCAGCTCACCCGGACTAGCGGGGGGCAACGAGCAGTACTTC	CASSPGLAGGNEQYF
.	TRBV5-6	TRBJ2-7	.	14	TGTGCCAGCAGCGGTAGGGGGAAGCTTGACGAGCAGTACTTC	CASSGRGKLDEQYF
.	TRBV4-2	TRBJ2-2	.	19	TGTGCCAGCAGCCAACCCCCTTTAGCTGCGGCCGCGAACACCGGGGAGCTGTTTTTT	CASSQPPLAAAANTGELFF
.	TRBV7-9	TRBJ1-1	.	14	TGTGCCAGCAGCCGAGAAGGGGGATGGACTGAAGCTTTCTTT	CASSREGGWTEAFF
.	TRBV20-1	TRBJ2-2	.	16	TGCAGTGCACATCAGGGCGGGGGCCTGAACACCGGGGAGCTGTTTTTT	CSAHQGGGLNTGELFF
.	TRBV20-1	TRBJ2-1	TRBD2	13	TGCAGTGAAGGACTAGCGGGAACGAATGAGCAGTTCTTC	CSEGLAGTNEQFF
.	TRBV29-1	TRBJ1-2	.	11	TGCAGCGCCGGAGTAGACTATGGCTACACCTTC	CSAGVDYGYTF
.	TRBV7-6	TRBJ1-4	TRBD1	17	TGTGCCAGCAGCTTAGCCCTAGTCCGGGACAGGGCTGAAAAACTGTTTTTT	CASSLALVRDRAEKLFF
few	TRBV6-1	TRBJ2-3	TRBD2	14	TGTGCCAGCGGAGTAAGCGGGGGCACAGATACGCAGTATTTT	CASGVSGGTDTQYF
.	TRBV4-1	TRBJ2-7	.	16	TGCGCCAGCAGCCAAGTAGGGGACACAGCCTACTACGAGCAGTACTTC	CASSQVGDTAYYEQYF
few	TRBV6-5	TRBJ1-2	.	13	TGTGCCAGCAGTTACTCCGGGGAATATGGCTACACCTTC	CASSYSGEYGYTF
.	TRBV3-1	TRBJ2-1	.	13	TGTGCCAGCAGCCAAGATTTCAGCTCTGAGCAGTTCTTC	CASSQDFSSEQFF
few	TRBV12-3/TRBV12-4	TRBJ2-4	.	14	TGTGCCAGCAGTTTAAGGGTGGAGTGGCACATTCAGTACTTC	CASSLRVEWHIQYF
.	TRBV20-1	TRBJ1-2	TRBD1	15	TGCAGTGCTAGGGGACAGGGGTCGCCCCACTATGGCTACACCTTC	CSARGQGSPHYGYTF